A single sample gave rise to the 26 T cell receptor beta chains below, sequenced in a study of blood T cell repertoires in COVID-19. Repertoires were generated with immunoSEQ multiplex PCR, while TCRdb's copy carries only in-frame clones and drops some. The repertoire holds under 250,000 clones, with about nine tenths as singletons. Sequencing was performed on peripheral blood. The receptor source for this set is a man aged 25 to 45 with COVID-19, enrolled during active disease.

The rearrangement links TRBV5-4 to TRBJ1-2; TRBD1 is a possible D gene (5 bases). The germline CDR1 and CDR2 sequences are SGHNT and YYREEE (reference sequence). Trimming left V 7 bases short and J 7 bases short, with 20 bases between. The CDR3 length is 14 residues. CDR3 amino acids: CASHRETAVGGYTF. The CDR3 DNA reads TGTGCCAGCCACCGCGAGACAGCCGTCGGTGGCTACACCTTC.

This rearrangement joins TRBV5-4 to TRBJ2-3, with 7 bases lining up with TRBD2. CDR1 and CDR2 (germline): SGHNT, YYREEE (reference sequence). This CDR3 is 13 amino acids long. The J segment lost 2 bases and the V segment lost 7 bases, leaving 4 bases of the junction unmatched. For the CDR3, the DNA is TGTGCCAGCGCGGGGGACCACACAGATACGCAGTATTTT. Translating it yields CASAGDHTDTQYF. The full variable domain, rest sourced from reference TRBV5-4 and TRBJ2-3, is ETGVTQSPTHLIKTRGQQVTLRCSSQSGHNTVSWYQQALGQGPQFIFQYYREEENGRGNFPPRFSGLQFPNYSSELNVNALELDDSALYLCASAGDHTDTQYFGPGTRLTVL.

This clone occurred once. The J gene is TRBJ1-5, the V gene TRBV6-2 or TRBV6-3; TRBD1 might be the D (5 bases). V was pared by 0 bases and J by 6 bases, with 18 bases between. The CDR3 totals 17 residues. The V gene's germline CDR1 is MNHEY and CDR2 SVGEGT. In nucleotides, the CDR3 is TGTGCCAGCAGTTACTCGTCTGGAGGAGGGGCCGGTCAGCCCCAGCATTTT. Translating it yields CASSYSSGGGAGQPQHF.

V gene TRBV9 combines with J gene TRBJ1-6; D remains unclear. There are 14 residues in the CDR3. Germline V gene data show CDR1 as SGDLS and CDR2 as YYNGEE. V lost 0 bases to trimming and J lost 10 bases, with 11 bases between them. The CDR3 DNA sequence: TGTGCCAGCAGCGTAGGGAGGGTTCGGTCACCCCTCCACTTT. This encodes CASSVGRVRSPLHF. The complete variable domain, with remaining parts taken from reference TRBV9 and TRBJ1-6, reads DSGVTQTPKHLITATGQRVTLRCSPRSGDLSVYWYQQSLDQGLQFLIQYYNGEERAKGNILERFSAQQFPDLHSELNLSSLELGDSALYFCASSVGRVRSPLHFGNGTRLTVT.

The chain is built from TRBV6-6 and TRBJ1-4; the D gene is possibly TRBD1 (6 bases). Trimming took 2 bases from V and 5 from J, leaving 15 bases between them. Germline CDR1 is MNHNY and CDR2 is SVGAGI (reference sequence). The CDR3 runs 16 residues. CDR3 loop: CASSYSGQRQNEKLFF. In nucleotides, the CDR3 is TGTGCCAGCAGTTACAGCGGACAGCGACAAAATGAAAAACTGTTTTTT.

V gene TRBV11-2 combines with J gene TRBJ2-7, with a tentative D call TRBD1 (6 bases). Trimming stripped 5 bases from V and 5 bases from J, with 22 bases between. Germline CDR1 SGHAT, CDR2 FQNNGV. The CDR3 totals 16 residues. DNA of the CDR3: TGTGCCAGCAGCCCTCAAGGGGGTAGGGGGTCCCACGAGCAGTACTTC. This gives the protein CASSPQGGRGSHEQYF.

This clone was counted a single time. The rearrangement links TRBV5-6 to TRBJ1-1, with TRBD1 identical over 8 bases. V lost 0 bases, J lost 0 bases, and 7 bases stayed unmatched. This CDR3 contains 17 residues. From germline, CDR1 is SGHDT and CDR2 YYEEEE. Written as DNA, the CDR3 is TGTGCCAGCAGCTTGGCGTGGACAGGGTTCATGAACACTGAAGCTTTCTTT. It translates to CASSLAWTGFMNTEAFF.

This chain joins TRBV27 and TRBJ2-7; 7 bases line up with TRBD1. V trimming: 6 bases; J trimming: 3 bases; junction bases outside the gene matches: 5. The CDR3 extends over 13 amino acids. Germline CDR1 reads MNHEY; CDR2 reads SMNVEV (reference sequence). DNA for the CDR3: TGTGCCAGCAGCCTCGGACAGGACTACGAGCAGTACTTC. As protein: CASSLGQDYEQYF.

This chain links TRBV6-5 with TRBJ1-2, with D maybe TRBD1 (5 bases). V lost 6 bases and J lost 2, with 16 bases in between. This CDR3 is built from 15 residues. Germline assignment: CDR1 MNHEY and CDR2 SVGAGI. The CDR3 loop is CASRLPGRGNYGYTF. In DNA form, the CDR3 reads TGTGCCAGCAGATTACCTGGGAGGGGCAACTATGGCTACACCTTC.

V gene TRBV30 combines with J gene TRBJ1-2; 8 nucleotides match TRBD1. Germline assignment: CDR1 GTSNPN and CDR2 SVGIG (reference sequence). The CDR3 extends over 14 amino acids. V gave up 3 bases and J gave up 3 bases; unmatched junction bases: 6. The CDR3 coding sequence is TGTGCCTGGAGGGCACAGGGGGGGGACTATGGCTACACCTTC. Translated: CAWRAQGGDYGYTF.

This clone was counted only a few times. The chain links TRBV1 to TRBJ2-7; the table's D gene call, TRBD2, was not cross checked with the DNA. TRBV1 is flagged as a pseudogene. CDR3 length: 15 amino acids. The CDR3 sequence is CTSSQDQYGTYEQYF. The CDR3 nucleotides are TGCACCAGCAGCCAAGATCAATACGGTACCTACGAGCAGTACTTC.

This chain joins TRBV3-1 (or the pseudogene TRBV3-2) and TRBJ1-6; 7 nucleotides align to TRBD1. CDR3 length: 13 amino acids. V was pared by 5 bases and J by 10 bases, with 5 bases of the junction left unmatched. CDR1 and CDR2 (germline): LGHDT, YNNKEL (reference sequence). The CDR3 reads CASSSGQISPLHF. Written as DNA, the CDR3 is TGTGCCAGCAGCTCGGGACAGATATCACCCCTCCACTTT.

This rearrangement joins TRBV6-6 to TRBJ2-1; TRBD2 is a possible D gene (6 bases). V was clipped by 5 bases and J by 4 bases, with 24 bases between them. In germline, CDR1 is MNHNY, CDR2 SVGAGI (reference sequence). This CDR3 has 18 amino acids. The CDR3 is CASSPTGLVSGNYNEQFF. DNA of the CDR3: TGTGCCAGCAGTCCAACGGGACTCGTGTCGGGAAATTACAATGAGCAGTTCTTC.

The chain has TRBV12-3 or TRBV12-4 and TRBJ2-3, with TRBD1 identical over 10 bases. The CDR3 runs 13 residues. J was trimmed by 4 bases and V by 6 bases; bases with no gene match: 1. CDR3 nucleotide sequence: TGTGCCAGCAGGGGGACAGGGGCAGATACGCAGTATTTT. It yields the protein CASRGTGADTQYF.

This clone was observed once. V and J are TRBV11-3 and TRBJ2-4; TRBD1 aligns across 9 bases. Germline-derived CDR1 and CDR2 are SGHNT and YENEEA. Trimming at V came to 4 bases and at J to 7 bases, leaving 14 bases not matched to a gene. This CDR3 spans 17 amino acids. This CDR3 is CASSSTGGGMGSNIQYF. CDR3 nucleotides: TGTGCCAGCAGCTCAACAGGGGGCGGCATGGGGTCTAACATTCAGTACTTC.

The chain combines TRBV5-1 with TRBJ2-7, with 14 positions matching TRBD2. Germline lookup yields CDR1 SGHRS and CDR2 YFSETQ. CDR3 length: 17 residues. J lost 3 bases, V lost 3 bases, and 8 bases had no gene match. This CDR3 is CASSSTSGGALYYEQYF. As DNA, the CDR3 is TGCGCCAGCAGCTCGACTAGCGGGGGGGCCCTTTACTACGAGCAGTACTTC.

This clone is a singleton in its sample. V usage is TRBV19 and J usage is TRBJ2-1; a possible D gene is TRBD2 (6 bases). The germline V gene has CDR1 LNHDA and CDR2 SQIVND (reference sequence). There are 15 residues in the CDR3. Trimming left V 7 bases short and J 7 bases short, with 20 bases between. As DNA, the CDR3 is TGTGCCAGTACCCCGCGGTCTAGACTAGGGAATGAGCAGTTCTTC. This translates into CASTPRSRLGNEQFF. Full variable domain (missing parts from reference TRBV19 and TRBJ2-1): DGGITQSPKYLFRKEGQNVTLSCEQNLNHDAMYWYRQDPGQGLRLIYYSQIVNDFQKGDIAEGYSVSREKKESFPLTVTSAQKNPTAFYLCASTPRSRLGNEQFFGPGTRLTVL.

The CDR3 nucleotides read TGTGCCAGCAGCTCAGTGGGGGGTGCTTACACTGAAGCTTTCTTT. Its protein product is CASSSVGGAYTEAFF. The chain couples TRBV7-9 to TRBJ1-1; TRBD1 is a possible D gene (5 bases). Per the germline V gene, CDR1 is SEHNR and CDR2 is FQNEAQ (reference sequence). V lost 4 bases and J 3 bases, leaving 15 bases between the germline ends. There are 15 residues in the CDR3.

In its sample, this clone was seen once. The chain links TRBV2 to TRBJ1-5; 7 bases agree with TRBD1. Trimming took 5 bases from V and 2 from J; bases not matched to a gene: 6. CDR3 length equals 15 residues. Germline V CDR1 and CDR2: SNHLY, FYNNEI. The CDR3 reads CASSRQGGGNQPQHF. The CDR3, as DNA: TGTGCCAGCAGTCGACAGGGCGGTGGCAATCAGCCCCAGCATTTT.

The rearrangement links TRBV6-5 to TRBJ1-5; D unresolved. The ends were cut back, 6 bases at V and 3 bases at J, with 12 bases in the middle. Germline V gene data show CDR1 as MNHEY and CDR2 as SVGAGI. The CDR3 has 14 amino acids. In DNA, the CDR3 is TGTGCCAGCAGGGAGGGTAGTAACAATCAGCCCCAGCATTTT. Residues: CASREGSNNQPQHF.

The chain carries TRBV10-3 and TRBJ1-2; 7 bases match TRBD1. Germline values: CDR1 ENHRY, CDR2 SYGVKD. This CDR3 is 13 amino acids long. The ends lost 0 bases at V and 6 bases at J; junction bases unmatched: 1. The CDR3 DNA follows: TGTGCCATCAGTGAGTCAACAGGGGATGGCTACACCTTC. This translates into CAISESTGDGYTF.

The V and J genes are TRBV2 and TRBJ2-1; D is possibly TRBD2 (6 bases). The CDR3 is 14 residues long. The V end was cut by 8 bases, the J end by 0 bases, with 11 bases between. Germline V gene lookup returns CDR1 SNHLY and CDR2 FYNNEI. CDR3 in DNA: TGTGCCAGCGGCGGGACTTACTCCTACAATGAGCAGTTCTTC. Translating it yields CASGGTYSYNEQFF.

This sequence joins TRBV5-6 and TRBJ1-1; the match to TRBD1 covers 7 bases. The ends lost 4 bases at V and 2 bases at J; junction bases unmatched: 8. Germline lookup yields CDR1 SGHDT and CDR2 YYEEEE. This CDR3 has 15 amino acids. CDR3 sequence: CASSITYRGNTEAFF. The CDR3 DNA sequence: TGTGCCAGCAGCATCACCTACAGGGGTAACACTGAAGCTTTCTTT.

The V gene is TRBV5-1, the J gene TRBJ2-7, with D maybe TRBD2 (6 bases). The CDR3 runs 11 residues. The germline gives CDR1 SGHRS, CDR2 YFSETQ. The V end was cut by 3 bases, the J end by 7 bases, with 8 bases between. The CDR3 region has the DNA TGCGCCAGCAGCTCGGACTATGAGCAGTACTTC. Translating gives CASSSDYEQYF.

The chain combines TRBV2 with TRBJ2-1, with TRBD1 identical over 9 bases. Germline loops: CDR1 SNHLY, CDR2 FYNNEI. V lost 10 bases to trimming and J lost 2 bases; unmatched junction nucleotides: 6. This CDR3 has 14 residues. Written as DNA, the CDR3 is TGTGCCATTAGCCGGGACAGGGCCTACAATGAGCAGTTCTTC. Translating it yields CAISRDRAYNEQFF.

The chain has TRBV10-3 and TRBJ2-2, with D possibly TRBD1 on 5 matching bases. Germline-derived CDR1 and CDR2 are ENHRY and SYGVKD. The CDR3 runs to 16 residues. V dropped 0 bases and J dropped 2 bases, with 10 bases sitting between them. The CDR3: CAISESGALNTGELFF. The CDR3 DNA reads TGTGCCATCAGTGAGTCTGGGGCCCTCAACACCGGGGAGCTGTTTTTT.